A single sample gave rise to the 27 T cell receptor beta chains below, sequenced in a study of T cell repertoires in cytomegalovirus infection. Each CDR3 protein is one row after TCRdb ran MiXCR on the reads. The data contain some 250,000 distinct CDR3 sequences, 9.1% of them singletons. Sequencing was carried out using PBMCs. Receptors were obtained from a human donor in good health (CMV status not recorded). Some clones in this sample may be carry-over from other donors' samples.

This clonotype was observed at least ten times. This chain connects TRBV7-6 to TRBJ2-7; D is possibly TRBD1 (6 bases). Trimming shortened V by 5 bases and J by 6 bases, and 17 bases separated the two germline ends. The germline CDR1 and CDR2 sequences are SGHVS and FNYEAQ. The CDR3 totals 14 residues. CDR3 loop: CASSGQLGTAEQYF. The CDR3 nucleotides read TGTGCCAGCAGCGGACAGTTGGGGACCGCCGAGCAGTACTTC.

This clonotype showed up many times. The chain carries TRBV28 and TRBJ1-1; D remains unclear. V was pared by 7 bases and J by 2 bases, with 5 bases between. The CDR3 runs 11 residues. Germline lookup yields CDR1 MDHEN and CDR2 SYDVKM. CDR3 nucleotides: TGTGCCAGCAAGGGTAACACTGAAGCTTTCTTT. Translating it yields CASKGNTEAFF.

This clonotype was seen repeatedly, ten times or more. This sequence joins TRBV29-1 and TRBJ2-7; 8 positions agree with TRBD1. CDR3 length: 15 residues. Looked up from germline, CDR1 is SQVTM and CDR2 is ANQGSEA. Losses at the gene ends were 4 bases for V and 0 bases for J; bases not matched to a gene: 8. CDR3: CSVARDRRSSYEQYF. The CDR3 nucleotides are TGCAGCGTTGCCCGGGACAGGAGGAGCTCCTACGAGCAGTACTTC.

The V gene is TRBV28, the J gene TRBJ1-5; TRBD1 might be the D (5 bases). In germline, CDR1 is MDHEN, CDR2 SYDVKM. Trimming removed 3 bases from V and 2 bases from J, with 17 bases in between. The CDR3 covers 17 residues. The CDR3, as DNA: TGTGCCAGCAGTTTCCCATGGGGGGGTCCGGGCAATCAGCCCCAGCATTTT. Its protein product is CASSFPWGGPGNQPQHF.

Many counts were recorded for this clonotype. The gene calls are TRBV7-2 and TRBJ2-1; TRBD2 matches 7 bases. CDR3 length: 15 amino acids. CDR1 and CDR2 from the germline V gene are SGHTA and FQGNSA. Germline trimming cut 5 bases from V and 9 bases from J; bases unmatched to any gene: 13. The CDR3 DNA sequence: TGTGCCAGCAGCCCGAGACGCGGGTCGGGGGGTGAGCAGTTCTTC. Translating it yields CASSPRRGSGGEQFF.

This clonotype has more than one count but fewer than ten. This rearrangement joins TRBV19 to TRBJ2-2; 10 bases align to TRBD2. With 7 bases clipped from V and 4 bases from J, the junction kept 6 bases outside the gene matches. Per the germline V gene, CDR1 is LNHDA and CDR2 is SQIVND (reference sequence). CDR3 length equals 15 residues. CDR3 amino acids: CASIPSGRGTGELFF. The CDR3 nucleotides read TGTGCCAGTATTCCCAGCGGGAGGGGCACCGGGGAGCTGTTTTTT.

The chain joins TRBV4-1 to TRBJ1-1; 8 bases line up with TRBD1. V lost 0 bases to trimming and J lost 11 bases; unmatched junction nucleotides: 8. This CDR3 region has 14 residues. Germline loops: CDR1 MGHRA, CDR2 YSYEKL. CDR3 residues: CASSQDDRGFDAFF. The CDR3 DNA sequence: TGCGCCAGCAGCCAAGATGACAGGGGTTTCGATGCTTTCTTT.

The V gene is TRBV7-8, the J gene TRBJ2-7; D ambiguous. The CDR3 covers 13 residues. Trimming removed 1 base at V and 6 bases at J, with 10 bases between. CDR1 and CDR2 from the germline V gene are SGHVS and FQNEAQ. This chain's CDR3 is CASSLGADPEQYF. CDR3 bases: TGTGCCAGCAGCTTAGGGGCAGACCCCGAGCAGTACTTC.

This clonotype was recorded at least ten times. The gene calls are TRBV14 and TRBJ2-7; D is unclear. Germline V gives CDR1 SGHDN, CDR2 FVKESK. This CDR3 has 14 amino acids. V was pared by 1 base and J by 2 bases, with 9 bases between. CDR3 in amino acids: CASSQGLGPYEQYF. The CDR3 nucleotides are TGTGCCAGCAGCCAAGGGTTGGGTCCCTACGAGCAGTACTTC.

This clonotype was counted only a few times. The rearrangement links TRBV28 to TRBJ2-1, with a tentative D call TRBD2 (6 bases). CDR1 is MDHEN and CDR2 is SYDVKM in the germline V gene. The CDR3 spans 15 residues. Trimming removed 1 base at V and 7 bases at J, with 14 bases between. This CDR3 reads CASSLYSQGGNEQFF. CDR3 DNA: TGTGCCAGCAGTTTATACTCCCAGGGAGGTAATGAGCAGTTCTTC.

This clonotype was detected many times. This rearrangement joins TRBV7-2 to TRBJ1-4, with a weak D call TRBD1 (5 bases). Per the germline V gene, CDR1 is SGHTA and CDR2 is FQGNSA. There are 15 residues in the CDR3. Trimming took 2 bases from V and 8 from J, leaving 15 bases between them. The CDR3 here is CASSLPRGGREKLFF. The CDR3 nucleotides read TGTGCCAGCAGCTTACCGCGGGGGGGAAGGGAAAAACTGTTTTTT.

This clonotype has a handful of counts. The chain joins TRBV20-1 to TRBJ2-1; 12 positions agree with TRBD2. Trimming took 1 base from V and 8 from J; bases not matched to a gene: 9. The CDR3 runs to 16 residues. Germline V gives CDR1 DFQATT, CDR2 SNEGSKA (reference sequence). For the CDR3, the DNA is TGCAGTGCTAGAGTCCTAGCGGGGGGGTCATTGGATGAGCAGTTCTTC. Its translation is CSARVLAGGSLDEQFF.

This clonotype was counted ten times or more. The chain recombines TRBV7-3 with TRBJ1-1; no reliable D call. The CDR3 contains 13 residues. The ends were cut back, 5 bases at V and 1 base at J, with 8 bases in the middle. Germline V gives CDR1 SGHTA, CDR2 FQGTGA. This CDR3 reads CASSQTANTEAFF. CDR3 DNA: TGTGCCAGCAGCCAAACAGCGAACACTGAAGCTTTCTTT.

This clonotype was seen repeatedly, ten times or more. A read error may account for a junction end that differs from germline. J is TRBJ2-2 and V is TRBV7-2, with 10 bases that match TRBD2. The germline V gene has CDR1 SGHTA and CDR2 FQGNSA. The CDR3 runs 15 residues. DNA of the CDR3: TGTGCCAGCAGATTAGCGGGAGGAAGGACCGGGGAGCTGTTTTTT. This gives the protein CASRLAGGRTGELFF.

The CDR3 DNA follows: TGCGCCAGCAGAGCCGGCGAGAACACCGGGGAGCTGTTTTTT. Amino acids: CASRAGENTGELFF. This chain joins TRBV10-1 and TRBJ2-2; D uncertain. The germline gives CDR1 WNHNN, CDR2 SYGVQD (reference sequence). The CDR3 has 14 residues. Trimming shortened V by 6 bases and J by 1 base, and 9 bases separated the two germline ends.

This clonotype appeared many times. The CDR3 loop reads CASSIRQVNEQFF. CDR3 sequence (DNA): TGTGCCAGCAGCATAAGACAGGTCAATGAGCAGTTCTTC. V is TRBV7-8 and J is TRBJ2-1; TRBD1 might be the D (6 bases). In germline, CDR1 is SGHVS, CDR2 FQNEAQ. The CDR3 length is 13 residues. Trimming shortened V by 5 bases and J by 6 bases, and 11 bases separated the two germline ends.

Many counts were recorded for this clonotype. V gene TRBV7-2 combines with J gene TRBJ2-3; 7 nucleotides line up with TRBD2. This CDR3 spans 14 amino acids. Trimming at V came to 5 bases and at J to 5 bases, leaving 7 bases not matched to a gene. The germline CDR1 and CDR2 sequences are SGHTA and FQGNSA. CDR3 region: CASSPGSGGDTQYF. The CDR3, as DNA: TGTGCCAGCAGCCCTGGCTCGGGGGGAGATACGCAGTATTTT.

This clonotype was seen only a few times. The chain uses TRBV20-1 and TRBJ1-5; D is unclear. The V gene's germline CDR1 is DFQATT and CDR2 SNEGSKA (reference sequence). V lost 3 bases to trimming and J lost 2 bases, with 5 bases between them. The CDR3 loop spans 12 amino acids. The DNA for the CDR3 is TGCAGTGCTAGGGGAGGCAATCAGCCCCAGCATTTT. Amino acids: CSARGGNQPQHF.

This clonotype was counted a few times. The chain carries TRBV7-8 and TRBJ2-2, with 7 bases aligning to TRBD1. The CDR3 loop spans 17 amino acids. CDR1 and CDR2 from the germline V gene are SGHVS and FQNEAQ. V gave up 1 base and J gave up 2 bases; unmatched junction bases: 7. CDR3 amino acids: CASSLGSGTENTGELFF. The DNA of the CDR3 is TGTGCCAGCAGCTTAGGTTCCGGGACAGAAAACACCGGGGAGCTGTTTTTT.

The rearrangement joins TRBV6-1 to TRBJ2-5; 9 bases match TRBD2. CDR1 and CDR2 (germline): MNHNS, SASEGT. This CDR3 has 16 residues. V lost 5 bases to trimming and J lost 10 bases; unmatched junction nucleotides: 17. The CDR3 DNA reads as TGTGCCAGCAGTCTGCGTCGGGCTAGCGGGGCGCATGACCAGTACTTC. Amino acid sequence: CASSLRRASGAHDQYF.

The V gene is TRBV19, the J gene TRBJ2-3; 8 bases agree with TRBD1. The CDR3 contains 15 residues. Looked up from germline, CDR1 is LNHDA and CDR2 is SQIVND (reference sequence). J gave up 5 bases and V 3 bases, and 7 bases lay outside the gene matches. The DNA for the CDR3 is TGTGCCAGTAGTATGGCAGGGGGCAGGAAAGATACGCAGTATTTT. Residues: CASSMAGGRKDTQYF.

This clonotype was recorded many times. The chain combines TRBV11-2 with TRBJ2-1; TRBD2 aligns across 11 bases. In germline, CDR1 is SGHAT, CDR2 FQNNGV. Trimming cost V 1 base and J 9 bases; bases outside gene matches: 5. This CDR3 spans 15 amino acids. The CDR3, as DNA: TGTGCCAGCAGCTTAGTTAGCGGGAGGGCCGGTGAGCAGTTCTTC. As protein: CASSLVSGRAGEQFF.

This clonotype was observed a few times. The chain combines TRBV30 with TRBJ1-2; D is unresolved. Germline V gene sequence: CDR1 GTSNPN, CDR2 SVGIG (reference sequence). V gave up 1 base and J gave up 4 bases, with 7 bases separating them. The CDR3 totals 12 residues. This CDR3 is CAWSGSPYGYTF. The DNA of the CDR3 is TGTGCCTGGAGTGGGAGCCCCTATGGCTACACCTTC.

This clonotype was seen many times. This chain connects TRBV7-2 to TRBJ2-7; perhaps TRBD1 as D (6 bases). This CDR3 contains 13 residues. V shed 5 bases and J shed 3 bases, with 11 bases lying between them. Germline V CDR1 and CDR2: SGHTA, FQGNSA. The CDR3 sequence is CASSIIRGYEQYF. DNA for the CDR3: TGTGCCAGCAGCATAATCAGGGGCTACGAGCAGTACTTC.

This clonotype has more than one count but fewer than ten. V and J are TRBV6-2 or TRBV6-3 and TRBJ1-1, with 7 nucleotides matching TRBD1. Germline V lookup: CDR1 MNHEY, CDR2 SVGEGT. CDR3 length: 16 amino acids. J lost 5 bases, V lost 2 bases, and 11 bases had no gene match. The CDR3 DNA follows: TGTGCCAGCAGTTACCTCCCCCAAGGGGGCCGGACTGAAGCTTTCTTT. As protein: CASSYLPQGGRTEAFF.

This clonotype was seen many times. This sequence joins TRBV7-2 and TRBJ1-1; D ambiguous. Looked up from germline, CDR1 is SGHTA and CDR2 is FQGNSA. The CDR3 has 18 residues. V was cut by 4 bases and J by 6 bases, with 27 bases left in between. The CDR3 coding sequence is TGTGCCAGCAGCTCCGCTAGGACCGTCACCTTACTGGGAGCTGAAGCTTTCTTT. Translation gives CASSSARTVTLLGAEAFF.

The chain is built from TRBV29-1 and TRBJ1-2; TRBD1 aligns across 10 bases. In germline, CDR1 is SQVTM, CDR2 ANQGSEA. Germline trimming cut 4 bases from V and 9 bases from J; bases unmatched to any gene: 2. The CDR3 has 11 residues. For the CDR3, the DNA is TGCAGCGTTGGACAGGGGGCAAGCTACACCTTC. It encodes CSVGQGASYTF.